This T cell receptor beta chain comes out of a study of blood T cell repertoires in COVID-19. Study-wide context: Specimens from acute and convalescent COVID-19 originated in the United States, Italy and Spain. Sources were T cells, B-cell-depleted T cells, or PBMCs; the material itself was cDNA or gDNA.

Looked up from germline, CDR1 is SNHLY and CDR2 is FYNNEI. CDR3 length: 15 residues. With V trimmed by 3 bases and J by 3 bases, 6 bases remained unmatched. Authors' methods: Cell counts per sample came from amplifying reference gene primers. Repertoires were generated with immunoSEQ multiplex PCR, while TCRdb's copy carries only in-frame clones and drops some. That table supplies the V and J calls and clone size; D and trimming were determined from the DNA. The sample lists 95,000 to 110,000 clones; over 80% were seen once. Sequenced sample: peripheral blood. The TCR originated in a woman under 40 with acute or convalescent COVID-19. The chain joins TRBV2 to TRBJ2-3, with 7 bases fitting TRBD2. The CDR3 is CASSEAGVRTDTQYF. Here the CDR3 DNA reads TGTGCCAGCAGTGAGGCGGGAGTGCGGACAGATACGCAGTATTTT.